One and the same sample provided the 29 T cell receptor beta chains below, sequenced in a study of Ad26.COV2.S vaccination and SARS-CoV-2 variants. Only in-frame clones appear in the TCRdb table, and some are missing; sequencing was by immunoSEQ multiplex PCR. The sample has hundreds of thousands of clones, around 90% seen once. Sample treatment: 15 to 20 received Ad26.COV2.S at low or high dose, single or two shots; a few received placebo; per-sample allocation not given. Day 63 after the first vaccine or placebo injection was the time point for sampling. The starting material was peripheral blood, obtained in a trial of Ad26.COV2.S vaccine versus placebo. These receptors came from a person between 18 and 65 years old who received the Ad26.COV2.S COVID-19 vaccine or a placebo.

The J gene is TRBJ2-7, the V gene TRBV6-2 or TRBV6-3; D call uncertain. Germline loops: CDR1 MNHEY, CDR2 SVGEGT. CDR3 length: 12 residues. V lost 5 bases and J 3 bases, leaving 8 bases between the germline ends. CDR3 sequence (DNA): TGTGCCAGCAGTCGAGAAGGCTACGAGCAGTACTTC. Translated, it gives CASSREGYEQYF.

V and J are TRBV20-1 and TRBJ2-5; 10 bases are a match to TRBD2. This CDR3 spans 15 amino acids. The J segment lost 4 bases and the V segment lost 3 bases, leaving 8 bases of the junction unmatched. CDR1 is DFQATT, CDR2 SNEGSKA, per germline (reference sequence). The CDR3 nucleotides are TGCAGTGCTAGTGAAGCGGGAGGGAGAAGAGAGACCCAGTACTTC. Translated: CSASEAGGRRETQYF.

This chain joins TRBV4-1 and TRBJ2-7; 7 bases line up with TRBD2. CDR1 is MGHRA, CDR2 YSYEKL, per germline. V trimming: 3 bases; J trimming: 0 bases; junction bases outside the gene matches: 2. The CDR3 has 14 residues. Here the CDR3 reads CASSQGDYSYEQYF. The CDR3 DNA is TGCGCCAGCAGCCAGGGGGACTACTCCTACGAGCAGTACTTC.

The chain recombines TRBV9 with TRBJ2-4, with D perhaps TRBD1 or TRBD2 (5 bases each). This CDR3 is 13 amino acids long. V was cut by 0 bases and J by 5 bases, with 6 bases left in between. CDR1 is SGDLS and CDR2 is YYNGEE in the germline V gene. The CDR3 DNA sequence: TGTGCCAGCAGCGTAGTGGGGGAAAACATTCAGTACTTC. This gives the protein CASSVVGENIQYF. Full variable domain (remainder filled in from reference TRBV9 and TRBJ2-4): DSGVTQTPKHLITATGQRVTLRCSPRSGDLSVYWYQQSLDQGLQFLIQYYNGEERAKGNILERFSAQQFPDLHSELNLSSLELGDSALYFCASSVVGENIQYFGAGTRLSVL.

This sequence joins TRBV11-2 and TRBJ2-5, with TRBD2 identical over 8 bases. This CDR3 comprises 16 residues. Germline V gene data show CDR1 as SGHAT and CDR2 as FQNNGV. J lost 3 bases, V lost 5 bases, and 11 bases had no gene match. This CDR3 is CASSPLRPGLEETQYF. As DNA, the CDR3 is TGTGCCAGCAGCCCCCTCCGGCCGGGACTAGAAGAGACCCAGTACTTC.

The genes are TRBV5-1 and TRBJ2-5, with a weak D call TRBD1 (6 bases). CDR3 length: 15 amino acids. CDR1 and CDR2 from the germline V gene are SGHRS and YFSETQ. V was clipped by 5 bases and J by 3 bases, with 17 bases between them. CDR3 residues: CASSLQGIEEETQYF. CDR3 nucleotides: TGCGCCAGCAGTTTACAGGGTATAGAGGAAGAGACCCAGTACTTC.

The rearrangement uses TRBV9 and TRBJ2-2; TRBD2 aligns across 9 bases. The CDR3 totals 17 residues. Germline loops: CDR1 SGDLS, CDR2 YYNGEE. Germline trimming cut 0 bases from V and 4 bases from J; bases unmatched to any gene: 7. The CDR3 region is CASSVEGLAGVTGELFF. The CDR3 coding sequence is TGTGCCAGCAGCGTAGAAGGGTTAGCGGGAGTCACCGGGGAGCTGTTTTTT.

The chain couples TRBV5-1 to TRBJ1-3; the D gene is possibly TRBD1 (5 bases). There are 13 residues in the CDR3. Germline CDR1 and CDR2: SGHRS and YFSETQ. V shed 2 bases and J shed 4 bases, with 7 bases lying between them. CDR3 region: CASSLGEGNTIYF. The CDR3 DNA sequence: TGCGCCAGCAGCTTAGGGGAAGGAAACACCATATATTTT.

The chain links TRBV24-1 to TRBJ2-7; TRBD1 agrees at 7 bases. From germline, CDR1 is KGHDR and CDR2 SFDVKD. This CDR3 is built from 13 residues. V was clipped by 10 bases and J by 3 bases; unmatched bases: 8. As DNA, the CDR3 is TGTGCCACTCAACCGACAGGGTACTACGAGCAGTACTTC. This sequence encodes CATQPTGYYEQYF.

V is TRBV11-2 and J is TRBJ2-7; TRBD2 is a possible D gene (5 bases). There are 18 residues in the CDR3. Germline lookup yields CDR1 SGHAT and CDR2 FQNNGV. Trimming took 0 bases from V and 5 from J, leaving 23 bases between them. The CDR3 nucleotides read TGTGCCAGCAGCTTAGATTGGTGGGGAGAGGAAGCCGGGGACGAGCAGTACTTC. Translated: CASSLDWWGEEAGDEQYF.

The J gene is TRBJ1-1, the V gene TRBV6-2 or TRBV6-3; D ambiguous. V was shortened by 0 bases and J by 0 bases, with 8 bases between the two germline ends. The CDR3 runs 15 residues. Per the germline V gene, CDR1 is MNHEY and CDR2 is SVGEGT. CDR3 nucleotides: TGTGCCAGCAGTTACTCGGGCAGGATGAACACTGAAGCTTTCTTT. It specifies CASSYSGRMNTEAFF.

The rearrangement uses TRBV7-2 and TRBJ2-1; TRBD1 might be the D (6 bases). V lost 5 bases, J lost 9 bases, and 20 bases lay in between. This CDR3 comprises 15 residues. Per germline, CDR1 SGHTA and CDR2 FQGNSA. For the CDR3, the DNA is TGTGCCAGCAGCCTGTGGGAGAGCATGACAGGTGAGCAGTTCTTC. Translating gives CASSLWESMTGEQFF.

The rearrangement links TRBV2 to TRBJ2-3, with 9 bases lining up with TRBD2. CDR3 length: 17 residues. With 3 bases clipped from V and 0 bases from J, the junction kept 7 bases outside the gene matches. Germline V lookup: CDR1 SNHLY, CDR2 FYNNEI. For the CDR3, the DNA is TGTGCCAGCAGTGAGTTGGCGGGGGGGTATAGCACAGATACGCAGTATTTT. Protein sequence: CASSELAGGYSTDTQYF.

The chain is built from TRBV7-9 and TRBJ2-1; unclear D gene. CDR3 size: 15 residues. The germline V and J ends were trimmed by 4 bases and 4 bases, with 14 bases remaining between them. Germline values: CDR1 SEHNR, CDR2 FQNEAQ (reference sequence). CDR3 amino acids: CASSSASHWYNEQFF. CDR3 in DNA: TGTGCCAGCAGCTCCGCTAGTCATTGGTACAATGAGCAGTTCTTC.

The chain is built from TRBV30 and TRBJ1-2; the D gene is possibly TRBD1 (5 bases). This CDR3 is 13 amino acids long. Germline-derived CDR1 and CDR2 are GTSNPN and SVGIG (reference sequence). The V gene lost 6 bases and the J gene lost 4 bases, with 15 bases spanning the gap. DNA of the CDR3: TGTGCCTGCCCCCGGGACGACTCCTATGGCTACACCTTC. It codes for CACPRDDSYGYTF.

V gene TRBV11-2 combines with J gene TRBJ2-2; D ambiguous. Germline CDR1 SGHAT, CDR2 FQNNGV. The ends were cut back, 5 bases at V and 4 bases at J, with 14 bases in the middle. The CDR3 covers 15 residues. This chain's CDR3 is CASSQMSGATGELFF. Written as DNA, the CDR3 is TGTGCCAGCAGCCAAATGTCAGGAGCCACCGGGGAGCTGTTTTTT.

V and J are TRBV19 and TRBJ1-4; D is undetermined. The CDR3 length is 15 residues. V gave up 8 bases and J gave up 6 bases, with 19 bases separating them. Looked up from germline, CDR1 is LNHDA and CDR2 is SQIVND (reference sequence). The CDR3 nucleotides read TGTGCCAGTTCCTCTACGGGGAGGTTGTATGAAAAACTGTTTTTT. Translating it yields CASSSTGRLYEKLFF.

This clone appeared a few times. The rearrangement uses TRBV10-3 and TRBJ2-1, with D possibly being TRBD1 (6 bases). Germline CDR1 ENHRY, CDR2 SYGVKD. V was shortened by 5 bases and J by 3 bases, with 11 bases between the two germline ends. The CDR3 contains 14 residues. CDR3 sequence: CAISFGQSYNEQFF. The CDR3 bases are TGTGCCATCAGTTTTGGACAGAGCTACAATGAGCAGTTCTTC.

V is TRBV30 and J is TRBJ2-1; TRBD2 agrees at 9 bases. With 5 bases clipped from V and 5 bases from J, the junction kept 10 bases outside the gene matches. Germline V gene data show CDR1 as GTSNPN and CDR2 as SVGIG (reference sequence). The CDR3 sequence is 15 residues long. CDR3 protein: CAWGILAGGHNEQFF. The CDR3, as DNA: TGTGCCTGGGGGATACTAGCGGGTGGGCACAATGAGCAGTTCTTC.

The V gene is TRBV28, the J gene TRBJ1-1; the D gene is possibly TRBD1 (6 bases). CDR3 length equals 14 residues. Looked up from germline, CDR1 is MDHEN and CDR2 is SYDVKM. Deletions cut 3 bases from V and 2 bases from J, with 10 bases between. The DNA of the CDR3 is TGTGCCAGCAGTTTCATGGGGGCCAACACTGAAGCTTTCTTT. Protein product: CASSFMGANTEAFF.

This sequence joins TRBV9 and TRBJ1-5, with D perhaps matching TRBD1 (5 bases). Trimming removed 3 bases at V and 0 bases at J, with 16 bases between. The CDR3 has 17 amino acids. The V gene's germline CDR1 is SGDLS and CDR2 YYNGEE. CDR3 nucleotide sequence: TGTGCCAGCAGCGCGGGGTCGGGGCAGAATAGCAATCAGCCCCAGCATTTT. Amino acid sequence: CASSAGSGQNSNQPQHF.

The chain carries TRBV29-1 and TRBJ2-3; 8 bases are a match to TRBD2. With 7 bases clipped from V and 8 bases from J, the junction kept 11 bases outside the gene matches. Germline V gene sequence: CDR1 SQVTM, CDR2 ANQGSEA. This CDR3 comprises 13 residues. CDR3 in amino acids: CSDGLAGHGTQYF. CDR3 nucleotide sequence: TGCAGCGACGGGTTAGCGGGACACGGTACGCAGTATTTT.

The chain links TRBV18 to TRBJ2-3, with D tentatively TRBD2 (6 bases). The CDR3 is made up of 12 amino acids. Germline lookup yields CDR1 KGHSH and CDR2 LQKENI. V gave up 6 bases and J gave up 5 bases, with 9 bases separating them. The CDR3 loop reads CASSISGDTQYF. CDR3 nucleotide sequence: TGTGCCAGCTCTATTAGCGGAGATACGCAGTATTTT.

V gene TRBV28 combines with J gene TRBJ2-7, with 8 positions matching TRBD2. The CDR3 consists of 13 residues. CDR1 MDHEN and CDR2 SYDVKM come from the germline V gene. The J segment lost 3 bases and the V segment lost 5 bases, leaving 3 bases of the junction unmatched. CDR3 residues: CASSRGGNYEQYF. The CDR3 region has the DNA TGTGCCAGCAGTCGGGGGGGAAACTACGAGCAGTACTTC.

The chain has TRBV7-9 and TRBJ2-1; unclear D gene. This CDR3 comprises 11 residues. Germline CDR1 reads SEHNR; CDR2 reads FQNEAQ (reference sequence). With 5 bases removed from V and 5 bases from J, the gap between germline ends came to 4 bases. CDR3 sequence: CASSTNNEQFF. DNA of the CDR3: TGTGCCAGCAGCACGAACAATGAGCAGTTCTTC.

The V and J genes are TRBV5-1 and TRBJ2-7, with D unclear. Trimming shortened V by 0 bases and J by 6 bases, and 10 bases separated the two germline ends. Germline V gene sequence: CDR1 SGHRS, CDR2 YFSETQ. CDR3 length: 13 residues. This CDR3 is CASSLVGVSEQYF. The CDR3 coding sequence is TGCGCCAGCAGCTTGGTAGGCGTTTCCGAGCAGTACTTC.

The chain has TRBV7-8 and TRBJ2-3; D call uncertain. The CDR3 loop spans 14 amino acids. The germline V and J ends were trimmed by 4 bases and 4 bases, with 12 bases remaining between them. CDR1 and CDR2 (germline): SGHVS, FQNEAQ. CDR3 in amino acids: CASSSEYWADTQYF. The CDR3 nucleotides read TGTGCCAGCAGCTCGGAGTATTGGGCAGATACGCAGTATTTT.

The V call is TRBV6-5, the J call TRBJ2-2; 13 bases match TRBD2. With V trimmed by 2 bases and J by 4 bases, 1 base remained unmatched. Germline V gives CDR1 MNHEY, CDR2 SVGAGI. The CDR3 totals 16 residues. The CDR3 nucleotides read TGTGCCAGCAGTTACGGGACTAGCGGGACCACCGGGGAGCTGTTTTTT. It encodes CASSYGTSGTTGELFF.

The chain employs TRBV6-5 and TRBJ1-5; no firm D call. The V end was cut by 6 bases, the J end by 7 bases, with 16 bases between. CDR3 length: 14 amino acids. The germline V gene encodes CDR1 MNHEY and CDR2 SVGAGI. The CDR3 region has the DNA TGTGCCAGCAGCCGTGATAGGCTCAGCCAGCCCCAGCATTTT. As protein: CASSRDRLSQPQHF.